This TCR beta chain was sequenced during a study of shared clonotypes between healthy human individuals. Only in-frame clones appear in the TCRdb table, and some are missing; sequencing was by immunoSEQ multiplex PCR. The sample has over a million clones, 96% seen once. Trimming cost V 4 bases and J 3 bases, with 19 bases left between them. CDR3 length: 16 residues. Germline V gene lookup returns CDR1 MNHEY and CDR2 SVGAGI. The receptor was isolated from a man aged 30-40 years in good health. The rearrangement uses TRBV6-5 and TRBJ2-7; D remains unclear. The sequenced sample consisted of naive CD4+ T cells sorted from blood. Subset specified: CD45RA+ positively selected. The CDR3 DNA reads TGTGCCAGCAGTTCCCGGCGAGCGCGATCCCTCTACGAGCAGTACTTC. This codes for CASSSRRARSLYEQYF.